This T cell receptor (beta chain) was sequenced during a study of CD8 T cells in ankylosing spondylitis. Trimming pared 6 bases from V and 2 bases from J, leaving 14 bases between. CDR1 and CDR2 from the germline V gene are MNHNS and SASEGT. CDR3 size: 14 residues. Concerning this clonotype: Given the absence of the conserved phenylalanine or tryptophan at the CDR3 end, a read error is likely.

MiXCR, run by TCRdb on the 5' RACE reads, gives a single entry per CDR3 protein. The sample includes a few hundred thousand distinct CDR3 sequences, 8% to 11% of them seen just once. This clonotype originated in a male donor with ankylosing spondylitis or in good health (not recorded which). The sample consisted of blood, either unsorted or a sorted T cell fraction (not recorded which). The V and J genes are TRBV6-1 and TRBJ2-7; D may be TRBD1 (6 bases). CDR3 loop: CASSRDMTTYEQYY. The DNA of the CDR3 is TGTGCCAGCAGCCGGGACATGACAACCTACGAGCAGTACTAC.